The rows below give T cell receptor beta chains drawn from one sample of a study of OX40 agonist ivuxolimab in advanced cancers. Sequenced by immunoSEQ multiplex PCR; TCRdb stores in-frame clones only, minus some. The sample holds more than 95,000 clones, roughly 94% seen once. The sequencing used CD4+ or CD8+ T cells sorted from blood, collected in a trial of the OX40 agonist ivuxolimab. The receptors stem from an adult with an advanced solid tumor such as melanoma, head and neck, liver or kidney cancer. Each CDR3 is given with its conserved first and last residue. The D gene is left open where the match is weak. A row's size may be missing; if present it is once, few, many or a size class.

size: .
J: TRBJ2-1
D: TRBD2
V: TRBV5-1
CDR3: CASSLVGGGYNEQFF
DNA: TGCGCCAGCAGCTTGGTCGGCGGGGGCTACAATGAGCAGTTCTTC

size: .
J: TRBJ1-4
D: .
V: TRBV5-1
CDR3: CASSSQGGEKLFF
DNA: TGCGCCAGCAGCTCACAGGGAGGTGAAAAACTGTTTTTT

size: .
J: TRBJ2-7
D: TRBD1
V: TRBV5-8
CDR3: CASSSGQGADEQYF
DNA: TGTGCCAGCAGCTCAGGACAGGGGGCGGACGAGCAGTACTTC

size: .
J: TRBJ1-1
D: .
V: TRBV7-2
CDR3: CASSFSASTEAFF
DNA: TGTGCCAGCAGCTTCTCAGCTAGCACTGAAGCTTTCTTC

size: .
J: TRBJ1-1
D: TRBD1
V: TRBV6-1
CDR3: CASSDWTGGNTEAFF
DNA: TGTGCCAGCAGTGACTGGACAGGGGGGAACACTGAAGCTTTCTTT

size: .
J: TRBJ2-7
D: .
V: TRBV6-6
CDR3: CAVRGQPPSYEQYF
DNA: TGTGCCGTTCGAGGACAGCCACCCTCCTACGAGCAGTACTTC

size: .
J: TRBJ2-2
D: TRBD2
V: TRBV19
CDR3: CASSIGTSGSGTGELFF
DNA: TGTGCCAGTAGTATAGGGACTAGCGGGAGCGGTACCGGGGAGCTGTTTTTT

size: .
J: TRBJ1-1
D: TRBD1
V: TRBV19
CDR3: CASGGTASLAEAFF
DNA: TGTGCCAGCGGAGGGACAGCGTCCCTCGCTGAAGCTTTCTTT

size: .
J: TRBJ2-7
D: TRBD2
V: TRBV9
CDR3: CASSVGKAGESEQYF
DNA: TGTGCCAGCAGCGTAGGTAAAGCGGGAGAGTCCGAGCAGTACTTC

size: once
J: TRBJ2-3
D: .
V: TRBV6-4
CDR3: CASSDRGTDTQYF
DNA: TGTGCCAGCAGTGACAGGGGCACAGATACGCAGTATTTT

size: .
J: TRBJ1-4
D: .
V: TRBV7-9
CDR3: CASSPPGRAEKLFF
DNA: TGTGCCAGCAGCCCCCCGGGACGGGCCGAAAAACTGTTTTTT

size: .
J: TRBJ1-2
D: TRBD1
V: TRBV18
CDR3: CASSPNRGRRDGYTF
DNA: TGTGCCAGCTCACCTAACAGGGGGCGCCGGGATGGCTACACCTTC

size: .
J: TRBJ1-2
D: .
V: TRBV19
CDR3: CASSLTSGYGYTF
DNA: TGTGCCAGTAGTTTGACTTCAGGGTATGGCTACACCTTC

size: .
J: TRBJ2-5
D: TRBD1
V: TRBV5-4
CDR3: CASGRGGQGAGIVAQYF
DNA: TGTGCCAGCGGACGCGGGGGACAGGGGGCGGGAATCGTGGCCCAGTACTTC

size: .
J: TRBJ2-2
D: .
V: TRBV5-1
CDR3: CASSRLDSPNTGELFF
DNA: TGCGCCAGCAGCCGTCTCGACTCCCCGAACACCGGGGAGCTGTTTTTT

size: once
J: TRBJ1-1
D: TRBD1
V: TRBV28
CDR3: CASSRGQGALKAFF
DNA: TGTGCCAGCAGTAGGGGACAGGGGGCCCTGAAAGCTTTCTTT

size: once
J: TRBJ2-1
D: TRBD2
V: TRBV27
CDR3: CASSLRLAGVTEQFF
DNA: TGTGCCAGCAGTTTAAGGCTAGCGGGAGTAACTGAGCAGTTCTTC

size: .
J: TRBJ1-2
D: .
V: TRBV5-6
CDR3: CASSNFYGYTF
DNA: TGTGCCAGCAGCAACTTCTATGGCTACACCTTC

size: .
J: TRBJ1-2
D: .
V: TRBV6-5
CDR3: CASSYTGANYGYTF
DNA: TGTGCCAGCAGTTATACTGGGGCTAACTATGGCTACACCTTC

size: .
J: TRBJ1-1
D: .
V: TRBV9
CDR3: CASSSRVGNTEAFF
DNA: TGTGCCAGCAGCTCCCGCGTTGGGAACACTGAAGCTTTCTTT